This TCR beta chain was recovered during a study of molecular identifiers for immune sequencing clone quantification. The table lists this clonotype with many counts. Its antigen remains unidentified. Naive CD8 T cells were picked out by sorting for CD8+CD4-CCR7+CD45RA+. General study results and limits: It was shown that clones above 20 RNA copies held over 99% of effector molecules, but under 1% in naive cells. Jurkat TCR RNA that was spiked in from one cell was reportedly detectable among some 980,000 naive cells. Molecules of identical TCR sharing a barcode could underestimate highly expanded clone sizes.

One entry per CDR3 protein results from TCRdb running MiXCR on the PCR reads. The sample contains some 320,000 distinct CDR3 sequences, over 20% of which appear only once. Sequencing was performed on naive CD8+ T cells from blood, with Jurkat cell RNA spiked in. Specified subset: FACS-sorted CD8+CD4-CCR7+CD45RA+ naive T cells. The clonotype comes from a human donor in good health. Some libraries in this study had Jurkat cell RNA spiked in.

This chain's CDR3 is CASSSLYNQPQHF. The CDR3 DNA reads TGTGCCAGCAGCTCATTATACAATCAGCCCCAGCATTTT. The J gene is TRBJ1-5, the V gene TRBV27; no definite D call. Trimming removed 6 bases at V and 3 bases at J, with 9 bases between. Germline CDR1 and CDR2: MNHEY and SMNVEV (reference sequence). The length of the CDR3 is 13 residues.